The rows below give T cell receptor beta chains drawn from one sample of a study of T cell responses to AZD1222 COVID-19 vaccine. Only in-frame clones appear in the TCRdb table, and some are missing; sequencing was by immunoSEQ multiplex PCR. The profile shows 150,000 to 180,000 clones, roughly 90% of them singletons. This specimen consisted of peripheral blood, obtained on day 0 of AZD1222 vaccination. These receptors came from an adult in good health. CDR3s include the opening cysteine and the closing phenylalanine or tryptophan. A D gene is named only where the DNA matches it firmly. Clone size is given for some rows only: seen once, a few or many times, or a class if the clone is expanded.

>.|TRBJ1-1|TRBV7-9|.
TGTGCCAGCAGCTTACGGGCAGACATTGGTGGCACTGAAGCTTTCTTT
CASSLRADIGGTEAFF
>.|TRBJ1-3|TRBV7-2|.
TGTGCCAGCAGCTTAGCGGAAGGAAACACCATATATTTT
CASSLAEGNTIYF
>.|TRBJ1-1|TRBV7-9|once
TGTGCCAGCAGCTTAGGGCCCGCTGAAGCTTTCTTT
CASSLGPAEAFF
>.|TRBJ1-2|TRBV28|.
TGTGCCACCAGGGACGCCCGGGCCTGGAATGGCTACACCTTC
CATRDARAWNGYTF
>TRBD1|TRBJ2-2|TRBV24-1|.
TGTGCCACCAGTGATCCGGGACAGGGGTCGTCCGGGGAGCTGTTTTTT
CATSDPGQGSSGELFF
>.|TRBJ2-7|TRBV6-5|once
TGTGCCAGCACCGCTGGGGGTTCCTACGAGCAGTACTTC
CASTAGGSYEQYF
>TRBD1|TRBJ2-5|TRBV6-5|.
TGTGCCAGCAGCCTATGGACAGGGGCGCAAGAGACCCAGTACTTC
CASSLWTGAQETQYF
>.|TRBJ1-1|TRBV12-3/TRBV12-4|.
TGTGCCAGCAGAACACCTAGTCAGACTGAAGCTTTCTTT
CASRTPSQTEAFF
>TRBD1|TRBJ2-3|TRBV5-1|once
TGCGCCAGCAGCTTGACAGGGGGCAGAGATACGCAGTATTTT
CASSLTGGRDTQYF
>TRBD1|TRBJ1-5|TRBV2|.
TGTGCCAGCAGATATCAGGGGGAGGACAATCAGCCCCAGCATTTT
CASRYQGEDNQPQHF
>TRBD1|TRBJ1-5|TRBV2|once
TGTGCCAGCAGTGGACAGGGGGTTAAAGAGCCCCAGCATTTT
CASSGQGVKEPQHF
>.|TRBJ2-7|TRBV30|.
TGTGCCTGGAGTGTACGTTGGACAGCCTACGAGCAGTACTTC
CAWSVRWTAYEQYF
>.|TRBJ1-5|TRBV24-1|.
TGTGCCACCAGTGATGCAGACCCCGGCAGGGTAAATCAGCCCCAGCATTTT
CATSDADPGRVNQPQHF
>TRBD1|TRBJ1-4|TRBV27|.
TGTGCCAGCAGTTTTGACAGGGTGGCGGAAAAACTGTTTTTT
CASSFDRVAEKLFF
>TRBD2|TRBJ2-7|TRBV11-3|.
TGTGCCAGCAGCTCATACTTTGGCGGGAGGGCCTACGAGCAGTACTTC
CASSSYFGGRAYEQYF
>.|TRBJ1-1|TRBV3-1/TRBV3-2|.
TGTGCCAGCAGCCAAAGGGAGCGGAGGACTGAAGCTTTCTTT
CASSQRERRTEAFF
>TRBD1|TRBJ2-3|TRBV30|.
TGTGCCTGGAGTGCAGGACAGGGGTCAGATACGCAGTATTTT
CAWSAGQGSDTQYF
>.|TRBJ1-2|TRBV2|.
.
CSTVAGDYGYTF
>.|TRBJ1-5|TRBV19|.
TGTGCCAGTAGGAGGACTGTTCAGAACAATCAGCCCCAGCATTTT
CASRRTVQNNQPQHF
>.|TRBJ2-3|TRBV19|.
TGTGCCAGTAGTATAGATCATGTGGGGCTAGCTGCCGCAGATACGCAGTATTTT
CASSIDHVGLAAADTQYF
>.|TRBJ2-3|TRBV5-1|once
TGCGCCAGCAGCTTGGGCCTAGGGTATGCAGATACGCAGTATTTT
CASSLGLGYADTQYF
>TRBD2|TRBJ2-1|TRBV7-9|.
TGTGCCAGCAGCTTAATGGGTAGCGGGGGTATGTTCTTC
CASSLMGSGGMFF
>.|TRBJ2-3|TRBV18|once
TGTGCCAGCTCACCAAGCGCAGATACGCAGTATTTT
CASSPSADTQYF
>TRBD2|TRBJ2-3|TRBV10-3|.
TGTGCCATCAAGGAGGGTCCTAGCGGGGCAGATACGCAGTATTTT
CAIKEGPSGADTQYF
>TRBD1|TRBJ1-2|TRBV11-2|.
TGTGCCAGCAGCCGTCAGGGACAGAACTATGGCTACACCTTC
CASSRQGQNYGYTF
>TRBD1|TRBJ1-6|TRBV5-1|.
TGCGCCAGCAGCGATAAGACAGGGAACAGTTCACCCCTCCACTTT
CASSDKTGNSSPLHF
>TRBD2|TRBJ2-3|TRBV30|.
TGTGCCTGGAGTGTCCTCGGGACTAGCGGGAGAACAGATACGCAGTATTTT
CAWSVLGTSGRTDTQYF
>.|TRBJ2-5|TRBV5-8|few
TGTGCCAGCAGCCCTAAGGTGACCCAGTACTTC
CASSPKVTQYF
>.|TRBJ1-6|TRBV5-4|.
TGTGCCAGCAGCTTGGGACGGATTAATTCACCCCTCCACTTT
CASSLGRINSPLHF
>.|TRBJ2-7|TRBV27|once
TGTGCCAGCAGTTTATCGAGGGGGTTCTACGAGCAGTACTTC
CASSLSRGFYEQYF
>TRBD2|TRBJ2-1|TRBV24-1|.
TGTGCCACCAGTGAGTCGACTAGCGGGAAGAATGAGCAGTTCTTC
CATSESTSGKNEQFF
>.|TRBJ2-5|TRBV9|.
TGTGCCAGCAGCGTAGTGGGAGAGACCCAGTACTTC
CASSVVGETQYF